The clone carrying this T cell receptor beta chain was detected only a few times. These data come from a study of blood T cell repertoires in COVID-19. Study-wide background: The study drew acute and convalescent COVID-19 samples from the United States, Italy and Spain. The cDNA or gDNA used as material had been derived from T cells, B-cell-depleted T cells, or PBMCs.

Clones were sequenced by immunoSEQ multiplex PCR, and TCRdb holds only the in-frame ones, with some missing. The sample lists around 380,000 clones, about four fifths occurring once. The V gene's germline CDR1 is SGHRS and CDR2 YFSETQ. The CDR3 has 14 residues. V lost 2 bases to trimming and J lost 2 bases, with 10 bases between them. The origin of this receptor is a human donor with acute or convalescent COVID-19. The donor label of this sample is uncertain. The chain uses TRBV5-1 and TRBJ1-1; D is undetermined. Source material: peripheral blood. CDR3 nucleotide sequence: TGCGCCAGCAGCTTCCAGGCCCTAAACACTGAAGCTTTCTTT. Protein product: CASSFQALNTEAFF.